Detailed here is one T cell receptor beta chain. Its antigen is not identified. The sample belongs to a study of T cell repertoires in cytomegalovirus infection. Whole-study context: Matching HLA type and CMV infection were both indicated by public TCR beta signatures.

Whole-study findings and limits: Carriers of CMV plus the relevant HLA were identified by cumulative public TCR beta family frequency. In two of eight donors, the top clonotype was HLA-C-restricted CMV-specific.

Each CDR3 protein gets one entry after TCRdb re-called the reads with MiXCR. The sample yields 630,000 or so distinct CDR3 sequences, more than 20% seen once. From germline, CDR1 is DFQATT and CDR2 SNEGSKA (reference sequence). The CDR3 spans 15 residues. V was pared by 0 bases and J by 1 base, with 6 bases of the junction left unmatched. Sequencing input: CD8+ T cells from PBMCs. The clonotype originates from a human donor in good health (CMV status not recorded). Some clones in this sample may be carry-over from other donors' samples. The chain carries TRBV20-1 and TRBJ2-7; 7 positions match TRBD2. The CDR3 DNA sequence: TGCAGTGCTAGAGATGTCAACGGGGGGTCCTACGAGCAGTACTTC. It is translated as CSARDVNGGSYEQYF.